This paragraph reports one TCR beta chain. The antigen is undetermined. Quantitative molecular-barcoded 5'-RACE generated the TCR beta libraries. TCRdb ran MiXCR on the 5' RACE reads and lists one entry per CDR3 protein. The data contain around 430,000 distinct CDR3 sequences, 17% of them singletons. These data come from a study of CD8 T cells in ankylosing spondylitis. Points from the study as a whole: A TCR beta motif of several highly homologous variants appeared characteristic of ankylosing spondylitis blood. Clones linked with disease were CD8+ and fairly uncommon in the peripheral blood.

Trimming pared 0 bases from V and 3 bases from J, leaving 7 bases between. Looked up from germline, CDR1 is SGHRS and CDR2 is YFSETQ. The CDR3 covers 13 residues. The chain carries TRBV5-1 and TRBJ2-7; D uncertain. This clonotype was sampled from a male donor with ankylosing spondylitis. Sequencing was done on a sample of blood, either unsorted or a sorted T cell fraction (not recorded which). The CDR3 spells CASSLERLYEQYF. DNA for the CDR3: TGCGCCAGCAGCTTGGAGCGCCTCTACGAGCAGTACTTC.